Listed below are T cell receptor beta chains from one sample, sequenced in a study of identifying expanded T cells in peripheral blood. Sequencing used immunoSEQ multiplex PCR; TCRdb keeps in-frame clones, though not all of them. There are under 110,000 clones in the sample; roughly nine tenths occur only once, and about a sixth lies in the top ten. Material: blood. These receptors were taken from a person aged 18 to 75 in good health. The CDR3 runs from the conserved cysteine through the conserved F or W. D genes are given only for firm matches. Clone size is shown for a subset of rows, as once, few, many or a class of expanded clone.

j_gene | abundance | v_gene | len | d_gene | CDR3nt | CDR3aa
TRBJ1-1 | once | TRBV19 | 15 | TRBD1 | TGTGCCAGTAGTATGAGACAGGGTTTAAGTACTGAAGCTTTCTTT | CASSMRQGLSTEAFF
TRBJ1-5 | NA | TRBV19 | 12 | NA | TGTGCCAGTAGTATTGGGGCTCAGCCCCAGCATTTT | CASSIGAQPQHF
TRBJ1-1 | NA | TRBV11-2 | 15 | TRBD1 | TGTGCCAGCAGGAGTACAGGGGGCGGAAACACTGAAGCTTTCTTT | CASRSTGGGNTEAFF
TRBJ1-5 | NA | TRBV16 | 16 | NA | TGTGCCAGCAGCCCCATCGAGGGGTCGAGCAATCAGCCCCAGCATTTT | CASSPIEGSSNQPQHF
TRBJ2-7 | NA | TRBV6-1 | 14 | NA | TGTGCCAGCAGTTCCTCCGGATTCCGCTACGAGCAGTACTTC | CASSSSGFRYEQYF
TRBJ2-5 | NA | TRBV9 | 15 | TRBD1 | TGTGCCAGCAGTGAGACAGGGTGGACCCAAGAGACCCAGTACTTC | CASSETGWTQETQYF
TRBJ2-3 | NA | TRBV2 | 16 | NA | TGTGCCAGCAGTGGCTCCGGGACTCCTGCAGGAGATACGCAGTATTTT | CASSGSGTPAGDTQYF
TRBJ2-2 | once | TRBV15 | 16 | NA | TGTGCCACCAGCAGAGCTGGGATAGGAGACACCGGGGAGCTGTTTTTT | CATSRAGIGDTGELFF
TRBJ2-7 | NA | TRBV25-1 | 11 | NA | TGTGCCAGCAGTAGACACTACGAGCAGTACTTC | CASSRHYEQYF
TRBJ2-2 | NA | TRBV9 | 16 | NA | TGTGCCAGCAGCGTTACAGGGCACCCGGGGACCGGGGAGCTGTTTTTT | CASSVTGHPGTGELFF
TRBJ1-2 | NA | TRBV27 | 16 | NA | TGTGCCAGCAGTTTATCCCAACAGCACAGAATCTATGGCTACACCTTC | CASSLSQQHRIYGYTF
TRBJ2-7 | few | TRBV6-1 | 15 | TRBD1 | TGTGCCAGCAGCAAGACCGGGACAGGGGTGCGGGAGCAGTACTTC | CASSKTGTGVREQYF
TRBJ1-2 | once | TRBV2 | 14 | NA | TGTGCCAGCATCCCAGGAAGGGGCAACTATGGCTACACCTTC | CASIPGRGNYGYTF
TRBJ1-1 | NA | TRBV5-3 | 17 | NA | TGTGCCAGAAGCCCCAAGGGCCCGGGGGCCCTGAACACTGAAGCTTTCTTT | CARSPKGPGALNTEAFF
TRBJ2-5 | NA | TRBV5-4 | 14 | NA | TGTGCCAGCAGCTTGGGTAGTAGCCGGGAGACCCAGTACTTC | CASSLGSSRETQYF
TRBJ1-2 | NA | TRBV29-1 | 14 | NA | TGCAGCGTCGGACCCCGACAGGTGAACTATGGCTACACCTTC | CSVGPRQVNYGYTF
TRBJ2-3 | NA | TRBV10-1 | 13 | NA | TGCGCCAGCAGTGAGGCTGGAGCGGATACGCAGTATTTT | CASSEAGADTQYF
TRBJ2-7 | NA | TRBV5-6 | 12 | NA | TGTGCCAGCAGCTCGGACATCTACGAGCAGTACTTC | CASSSDIYEQYF
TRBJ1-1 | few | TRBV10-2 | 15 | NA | TGCGCCAGCAACCGGGGCCTCGGGATGAACACTGAAGCTTTCTTT | CASNRGLGMNTEAFF
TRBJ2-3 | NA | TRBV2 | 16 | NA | TGTGCCAGCAGACGCCCCCGGTCCCCAAGCACAGATACGCAGTATTTT | CASRRPRSPSTDTQYF
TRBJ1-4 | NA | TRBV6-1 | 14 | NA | TGTGCCAGCAGTTCCGGGGACGCCCTCGAAAAACTGTTTTTT | CASSSGDALEKLFF
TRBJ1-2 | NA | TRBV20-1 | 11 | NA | TGCAGTGCTAGTCCCCTTGGCGGCTACACCTTC | CSASPLGGYTF
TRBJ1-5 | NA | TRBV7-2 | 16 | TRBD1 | TGTGCCAGCAGCCCCGGGGACAGGGGGGGGAATCAGCCCCAGCATTTT | CASSPGDRGGNQPQHF
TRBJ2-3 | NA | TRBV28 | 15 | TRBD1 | TGTGCCAGCAGTTTAGCAACAGGGGGTACAGATACGCAGTATTTT | CASSLATGGTDTQYF
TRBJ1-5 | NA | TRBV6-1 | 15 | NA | TGTGCCAGCAGTGTTCCCAGGGATAGCAATCAGCCCCAGCATTTT | CASSVPRDSNQPQHF
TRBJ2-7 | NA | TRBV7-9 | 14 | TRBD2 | TGTGCCAGCGGAGGATCGGGGAGGGCCTACGAGCAGTACTTC | CASGGSGRAYEQYF
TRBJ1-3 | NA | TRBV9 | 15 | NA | TGTGCCAGCAGCGTAGGGCAAGCCTCTGGAAACACCATATATTTT | CASSVGQASGNTIYF
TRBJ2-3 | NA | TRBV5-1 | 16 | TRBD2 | TGCGCCAGCAGCTTCGCTAGCGGTCCTAGGGCAGATACGCAGTATTTT | CASSFASGPRADTQYF
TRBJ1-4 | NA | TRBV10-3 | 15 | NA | TGTGCCATCAGTGGTGGGGGCGCAACTAATGAAAAACTGTTTTTT | CAISGGGATNEKLFF
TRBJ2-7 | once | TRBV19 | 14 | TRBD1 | TGTGCCAGTAGTCCCCGGACAGGCACCTACGAGCAGTACTTC | CASSPRTGTYEQYF
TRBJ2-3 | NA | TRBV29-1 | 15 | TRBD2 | TGCAGCGTTGCCCGGAGTAGCGGGATCACAGATACGCAGTATTTT | CSVARSSGITDTQYF
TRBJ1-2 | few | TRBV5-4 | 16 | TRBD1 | TGTGCCAGCAGCTCTAAGTCGGACAGGGGGCTCTATGGCTACACCTTC | CASSSKSDRGLYGYTF
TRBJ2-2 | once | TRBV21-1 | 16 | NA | TGTGCCAGCAGCCCAGTGGCACTAGCGAACACCGGGGAGCTGTTTTTT | CASSPVALANTGELFF
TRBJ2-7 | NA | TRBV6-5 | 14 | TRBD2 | TGTGCCAGCAGCCCCAGAGCGGGGGTCTACGAGCAGTACTTC | CASSPRAGVYEQYF
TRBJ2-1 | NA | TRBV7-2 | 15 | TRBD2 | TGTGCCAGCAGCTCGACTAGCGGGGGCTACAATGAGCAGTTCTTC | CASSSTSGGYNEQFF
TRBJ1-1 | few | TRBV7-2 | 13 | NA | TGTGCCAGCAGCTCGGGACGGGGCACTGAAGCTTTCTTT | CASSSGRGTEAFF
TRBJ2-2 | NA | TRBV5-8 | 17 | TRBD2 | TGTGCCAGCAGCCTATTCCTCCGACTAGCGGGGGAGGAGGAGCTGTTTTTT | CASSLFLRLAGEEELFF